Listed below are T cell receptor beta chains from one sample, sequenced in a study of blood T cell repertoires in COVID-19. Libraries were prepared by immunoSEQ multiplex PCR; TCRdb keeps only in-frame clonotypes and omits some of them. Counted here are roughly 150,000 clones, 85% occurring once; the ten biggest clones make up about 8.1%. Sequencing was performed on peripheral blood. The source is a woman older than 75 with COVID-19, enrolled during active disease. Each CDR3 is given with its conserved first and last residue. The order of the fields is V gene, D gene, CDR3 length, clone size, J gene, CDR3 DNA, CDR3 protein. A D gene is named only where the DNA matches it firmly. Size tells how often a clone was seen (once, few, many) or the class of an expanded clone, and some rows leave it out.

v_call: TRBV19
d_call: .
cdr3_length: 15
clone_size: .
j_call: TRBJ2-2
cdr3_nt: TGTGCCAGTAGTATATCGGGGTTGGACACCGGGGAGCTGTTTTTT
cdr3_aa: CASSISGLDTGELFF

v_call: TRBV6-5
d_call: .
cdr3_length: 12
clone_size: .
j_call: TRBJ1-2
cdr3_nt: TGTGCCAGTGGCGGGACTAACTATGGCTACACCTTC
cdr3_aa: CASGGTNYGYTF

v_call: TRBV3-1/TRBV3-2
d_call: .
cdr3_length: 13
clone_size: .
j_call: TRBJ2-5
cdr3_nt: TGTGCCAGCAGCCCTTTGGAGAGAGAGACCCAGTACTTC
cdr3_aa: CASSPLERETQYF

v_call: TRBV7-8
d_call: TRBD1
cdr3_length: 14
clone_size: .
j_call: TRBJ1-2
cdr3_nt: TGTGCCAGCAGCCCCACGGACAGGGGAGGAGGCTACACCTTC
cdr3_aa: CASSPTDRGGGYTF

v_call: TRBV5-4
d_call: TRBD1
cdr3_length: 14
clone_size: few
j_call: TRBJ1-6
cdr3_nt: TGTGCCAGCACCGCAGGGGGCTCCTCTTCACCCCTCCACTTT
cdr3_aa: CASTAGGSSSPLHF

v_call: TRBV7-2
d_call: .
cdr3_length: 14
clone_size: .
j_call: TRBJ1-2
cdr3_nt: TGTGCCAGCAGCCCGGTCCCGGGAGCTATGGGCTACACCTTC
cdr3_aa: CASSPVPGAMGYTF

v_call: TRBV5-1
d_call: .
cdr3_length: 15
clone_size: .
j_call: TRBJ1-2
cdr3_nt: TGCGCCAGCAGCGCGGGGGTCGAAATGAGTTATGGCTACACCTTC
cdr3_aa: CASSAGVEMSYGYTF

v_call: TRBV19
d_call: TRBD1
cdr3_length: 17
clone_size: .
j_call: TRBJ1-3
cdr3_nt: TGTGCCAGTAGTATAGGAACTACAGGGGTCTCTGGAAACACCATATATTTT
cdr3_aa: CASSIGTTGVSGNTIYF

v_call: TRBV2
d_call: TRBD1
cdr3_length: 15
clone_size: .
j_call: TRBJ1-5
cdr3_nt: TGTGCCAGCAGGGATGGACAGGGGACAGGACAGCCCCAGCATTTT
cdr3_aa: CASRDGQGTGQPQHF

v_call: TRBV6-5
d_call: .
cdr3_length: 14
clone_size: .
j_call: TRBJ1-1
cdr3_nt: TGTGCCAGCAGTAATCTATTTGGGCAGTCTGAAGCTTTCTTT
cdr3_aa: CASSNLFGQSEAFF

v_call: TRBV6-5
d_call: .
cdr3_length: 15
clone_size: few
j_call: TRBJ2-2
cdr3_nt: TGTGCCAGACCCTCGAGAGGATCCGGCACCGGGGAGCTGTTTTTT
cdr3_aa: CARPSRGSGTGELFF

v_call: TRBV24-1
d_call: .
cdr3_length: 13
clone_size: .
j_call: TRBJ1-6
cdr3_nt: TGTGCCACCAAGAGGGGACAAAATTCACCCCTCCACTTT
cdr3_aa: CATKRGQNSPLHF

v_call: TRBV6-5
d_call: .
cdr3_length: 13
clone_size: .
j_call: TRBJ1-1
cdr3_nt: TGTGCCAGCAGCGGAGTTGGGTTGTCTGAAGCTTTCTTT
cdr3_aa: CASSGVGLSEAFF

v_call: TRBV5-1
d_call: .
cdr3_length: 17
clone_size: .
j_call: TRBJ2-6
cdr3_nt: TGCGCCAGCAGACAGGGTCCTATAGACTCTGGGGCCAACGTCCTGACTTTC
cdr3_aa: CASRQGPIDSGANVLTF

v_call: TRBV6-5
d_call: .
cdr3_length: 15
clone_size: .
j_call: TRBJ1-2
cdr3_nt: TGTGCCAGCAGCCAGGGAGGGGCTTTGGGCTATGGCTACACCTTC
cdr3_aa: CASSQGGALGYGYTF

v_call: TRBV5-1
d_call: TRBD1
cdr3_length: 15
clone_size: .
j_call: TRBJ2-2
cdr3_nt: TGCGCCAGCAGCATGGTCCAGGGGGCCAACGGGGAGCTGTTTTTT
cdr3_aa: CASSMVQGANGELFF

v_call: TRBV5-5
d_call: TRBD1
cdr3_length: 16
clone_size: .
j_call: TRBJ2-7
cdr3_nt: TGTGCCAGCAGCTTGGGGGACAGGGGCCCATCCTACGAGCAGTACTTC
cdr3_aa: CASSLGDRGPSYEQYF

v_call: TRBV18
d_call: .
cdr3_length: 16
clone_size: once
j_call: TRBJ1-1
cdr3_nt: TGTGCCAGCTCACCGATTGATGAGTTTACTAACACTGAAGCTTTCTTT
cdr3_aa: CASSPIDEFTNTEAFF

v_call: TRBV19
d_call: .
cdr3_length: 15
clone_size: .
j_call: TRBJ2-5
cdr3_nt: TGTGCCAGTACCCTGAGAGGGCAGGAGGGGGAGACCCAGTACTTC
cdr3_aa: CASTLRGQEGETQYF

v_call: TRBV10-3
d_call: .
cdr3_length: 15
clone_size: .
j_call: TRBJ1-5
cdr3_nt: TGTGCCATCAGACAGGGCCTTTATAGCAATCAGCCCCAGCATTTT
cdr3_aa: CAIRQGLYSNQPQHF

v_call: TRBV3-1/TRBV3-2
d_call: .
cdr3_length: 12
clone_size: .
j_call: TRBJ1-3
cdr3_nt: TGTGCCAGCAGCCAAGAACGGAGCACCATATATTTT
cdr3_aa: CASSQERSTIYF

v_call: TRBV7-9
d_call: .
cdr3_length: 13
clone_size: few
j_call: TRBJ1-2
cdr3_nt: TGTGCCAGCAGCCCCCTCCCGACAGGCTTCTACACCTTC
cdr3_aa: CASSPLPTGFYTF

v_call: TRBV29-1
d_call: .
cdr3_length: 13
clone_size: .
j_call: TRBJ1-5
cdr3_nt: TGCAGCGTTGAACAGGGGCCTAATCAGCCCCAGCATTTT
cdr3_aa: CSVEQGPNQPQHF

v_call: TRBV5-1
d_call: .
cdr3_length: 14
clone_size: .
j_call: TRBJ1-2
cdr3_nt: TGCGCCAGCAGCTTGGAAGAGGTCCCTATCGGCTACACCTTC
cdr3_aa: CASSLEEVPIGYTF

v_call: TRBV6-5
d_call: TRBD2
cdr3_length: 11
clone_size: .
j_call: TRBJ2-5
cdr3_nt: TGTGCCAGCCGCGGGGGGGAGACCCAGTACTTC
cdr3_aa: CASRGGETQYF

v_call: TRBV9
d_call: .
cdr3_length: 12
clone_size: once
j_call: TRBJ1-1
cdr3_nt: TGTGCCAGCAGCCCTCAGAGGACTGAAGCTTTCTTT
cdr3_aa: CASSPQRTEAFF

v_call: TRBV18
d_call: .
cdr3_length: 14
clone_size: .
j_call: TRBJ1-5
cdr3_nt: TGTGCCAGCTCGCAGGCTGATTCAAACCAGCCCCAGCATTTT
cdr3_aa: CASSQADSNQPQHF

v_call: TRBV7-3
d_call: .
cdr3_length: 11
clone_size: .
j_call: TRBJ2-3
cdr3_nt: TGTGCCAGCAGCTCCTCAGATACGCAGTATTTT
cdr3_aa: CASSSSDTQYF

v_call: TRBV29-1
d_call: .
cdr3_length: 11
clone_size: .
j_call: TRBJ2-4
cdr3_nt: TGCAGCGTTGGGATTAGCGTAGATCAGTACTTC
cdr3_aa: CSVGISVDQYF

v_call: TRBV9
d_call: TRBD1
cdr3_length: 16
clone_size: .
j_call: TRBJ1-2
cdr3_nt: TGTGCCAGCAGCGTAGGACAGGGTGGGGGATACTATGGCTACACCTTC
cdr3_aa: CASSVGQGGGYYGYTF

v_call: TRBV19
d_call: TRBD1
cdr3_length: 15
clone_size: once
j_call: TRBJ1-5
cdr3_nt: TGTGCCAGTACTGAGGACAGGGGGCTAGGACAGCCCCAGCATTTT
cdr3_aa: CASTEDRGLGQPQHF

v_call: TRBV9
d_call: .
cdr3_length: 15
clone_size: once
j_call: TRBJ1-1
cdr3_nt: TGTGCCAGCAGCGTAGGGGGGGTTGGGAACACTGAAGCTTTCTTT
cdr3_aa: CASSVGGVGNTEAFF

v_call: TRBV4-1
d_call: .
cdr3_length: 15
clone_size: .
j_call: TRBJ2-2
cdr3_nt: TGCGCCAGCAGCACGACTTACACGAACACCGGGGAGCTGTTTTTT
cdr3_aa: CASSTTYTNTGELFF

v_call: TRBV6-1
d_call: .
cdr3_length: 14
clone_size: .
j_call: TRBJ1-2
cdr3_nt: TGTGCCAGCAGTGACCTACAGGGTAACTATGGCTACACCTTC
cdr3_aa: CASSDLQGNYGYTF

v_call: TRBV7-9
d_call: .
cdr3_length: 12
clone_size: once
j_call: TRBJ1-1
cdr3_nt: TGTGCCAGCGCGGGCATGAACACTGAAGCTTTCTTT
cdr3_aa: CASAGMNTEAFF

v_call: TRBV2
d_call: .
cdr3_length: 11
clone_size: once
j_call: TRBJ1-2
cdr3_nt: TGTGCCAGCAGTGAAGGTGCGGGCTACACCTTC
cdr3_aa: CASSEGAGYTF

v_call: TRBV3-1/TRBV3-2
d_call: TRBD1
cdr3_length: 14
clone_size: .
j_call: TRBJ1-2
cdr3_nt: TGTGCCAGCAGCTCCACAGGGGGAAGGGGTGGCTACACCTTC
cdr3_aa: CASSSTGGRGGYTF

v_call: TRBV5-6
d_call: .
cdr3_length: 14
clone_size: .
j_call: TRBJ1-4
cdr3_nt: TGTGCCAGCAGCTTTGGCCAGCGTCGAGAAAAACTGTTTTTT
cdr3_aa: CASSFGQRREKLFF

v_call: TRBV15
d_call: .
cdr3_length: 15
clone_size: .
j_call: TRBJ1-5
cdr3_nt: TGTGCCACCAGTCTGGACCAACGATTTCAGGGGCCCCAGCATTTT
cdr3_aa: CATSLDQRFQGPQHF

v_call: TRBV18
d_call: .
cdr3_length: 14
clone_size: .
j_call: TRBJ1-2
cdr3_nt: TGTGCCAGCTCACCACGGGACTCTGGATATGGCTACACCTTC
cdr3_aa: CASSPRDSGYGYTF

v_call: TRBV5-4
d_call: TRBD2
cdr3_length: 17
clone_size: .
j_call: TRBJ2-7
cdr3_nt: TGTGCCAGCAGCCTGGGGGCTAGCGGGAGGGCCTCCTACGAGCAGTACTTC
cdr3_aa: CASSLGASGRASYEQYF

v_call: TRBV5-1
d_call: TRBD1
cdr3_length: 15
clone_size: .
j_call: TRBJ2-1
cdr3_nt: TGCGCCAGCAGCCCGGCCGGGACAGGGGCCAATGAGCAGTTCTTC
cdr3_aa: CASSPAGTGANEQFF

v_call: TRBV6-5
d_call: .
cdr3_length: 14
clone_size: many
j_call: TRBJ2-7
cdr3_nt: TGTGCCAGCAGGGGCCGCCGGAACACCTACGAGCAGTACTTC
cdr3_aa: CASRGRRNTYEQYF

v_call: TRBV11-2
d_call: .
cdr3_length: 13
clone_size: .
j_call: TRBJ2-5
cdr3_nt: TGTGCCAGCAGCTTGTGGGGAGGAGAGACCCAGTACTTC
cdr3_aa: CASSLWGGETQYF

v_call: TRBV3-1/TRBV3-2
d_call: .
cdr3_length: 12
clone_size: .
j_call: TRBJ1-6
cdr3_nt: TGTGCCAGCAGCCAAGCATATTCACCCCTCCACTTT
cdr3_aa: CASSQAYSPLHF